The 27 T cell receptor beta chains below come from one sample, sequenced in a study of blood T cell repertoires in COVID-19. Some clones are missing from TCRdb's copy, which holds only in-frame ones; the method was immunoSEQ multiplex PCR. This table holds approximately 360,000 clones, 88% found once. Sequenced material: PBMCs or T cells enriched from blood (not recorded which). These receptor sequences come from a woman between 25 and 40 years old with acute COVID-19.

V gene TRBV12-2 combines with J gene TRBJ1-6; the D call TRBD1 from the table was never checked on the DNA. TRBV12-2 counts as a pseudogene. CDR3 size: 14 residues. CDR3 in amino acids: CASRLRGKFSPLHF. CDR3 DNA: TGTGCAAGTCGCTTAAGGGGAAAGTTCTCACCCCTCCACTTT.

The CDR3 region is CASSLARGLAGSSYNEQFF. In DNA form, the CDR3 reads TGTGCCAGCAGCTTAGCGCGGGGACTAGCGGGGAGCTCCTACAATGAGCAGTTCTTC. The chain recombines TRBV7-9 with TRBJ2-1; 13 bases are a match to TRBD2. The CDR3 runs 19 residues. Germline V lookup: CDR1 SEHNR, CDR2 FQNEAQ (reference sequence). The V segment lost 0 bases and the J segment 0 bases; nucleotides outside the gene matches: 5.

The chain recombines TRBV6-5 with TRBJ1-6, with 8 positions matching TRBD1. V trimming: 5 bases; J trimming: 5 bases; junction bases outside the gene matches: 5. Germline values: CDR1 MNHEY, CDR2 SVGAGI. The CDR3 is 15 residues long. This CDR3 is CASSRTGQDNSPLHF. The CDR3 DNA reads as TGTGCCAGCAGTCGCACGGGACAGGATAATTCACCCCTCCACTTT.

The chain is built from TRBV7-9 and TRBJ1-4, with D unresolved. Germline V lookup: CDR1 SEHNR, CDR2 FQNEAQ (reference sequence). V was cut by 5 bases and J by 4 bases, with 8 bases left in between. This CDR3 comprises 13 residues. CDR3 DNA: TGTGCCAGCAGCACAGTCTTTAATGAAAAACTGTTTTTT. Translation gives CASSTVFNEKLFF.

V gene TRBV11-3 combines with J gene TRBJ1-1; a weak D match, TRBD1 (6 bases). This CDR3 contains 15 residues. Looked up from germline, CDR1 is SGHNT and CDR2 is YENEEA. The V and J ends lost 5 bases and 2 bases respectively, with 15 bases between them. The CDR3 loop reads CASSRDTDLNTEAFF. CDR3 nucleotide sequence: TGTGCCAGCAGCCGGGACACGGACTTAAACACTGAAGCTTTCTTT.

This clone was seen once. The chain employs TRBV6-5 and TRBJ2-7; D call uncertain. Germline CDR1 MNHEY, CDR2 SVGAGI. Trimming removed 2 bases at V and 6 bases at J, with 8 bases between. This CDR3 spans 12 amino acids. In nucleotides, the CDR3 is TGTGCCAGCAGTTACGGAGCCTCCGAGCAGTACTTC. Translated, it gives CASSYGASEQYF.

The chain joins TRBV6-5 to TRBJ2-7, with D perhaps TRBD1 (6 bases). The V gene's germline CDR1 is MNHEY and CDR2 SVGAGI. With 4 bases removed from V and 7 bases from J, the gap between germline ends came to 14 bases. This CDR3 comprises 13 residues. CDR3 sequence: CASSWDKIGEQYF. CDR3 DNA sequence: TGTGCCAGCAGTTGGGACAAAATAGGGGAGCAGTACTTC.

The sample holds a few counts of this clone. CDR3 in amino acids: CASSSGFRALTEAFF. The CDR3 nucleotides read TGTGCCAGCAGCTCAGGGTTTAGGGCACTCACTGAAGCTTTCTTT. V usage is TRBV2 and J usage is TRBJ1-1; tentative D call: TRBD1 (5 bases). Germline loops: CDR1 SNHLY, CDR2 FYNNEI. This CDR3 contains 15 residues. Between the trimmed V and J ends, which lost 6 bases and 4 bases, there was a span of 18 bases.

The V and J genes are TRBV2 and TRBJ1-1; D is undetermined. Germline CDR1 SNHLY, CDR2 FYNNEI. V was shortened by 3 bases and J by 2 bases, with 13 bases between the two germline ends. The CDR3 loop spans 15 amino acids. The CDR3 protein is CASSDQRGLNTEAFF. DNA of the CDR3: TGTGCCAGCAGTGACCAACGGGGATTAAACACTGAAGCTTTCTTT. The full variable domain, in which reference TRBV2 and TRBJ1-1 provide the parts outside the CDR3, is EPEVTQTPSHQVTQMGQEVILRCVPISNHLYFYWYRQILGQKVEFLVSFYNNEISEKSEIFDDQFSVERPDGSNFTLKIRSTKLEDSAMYFCASSDQRGLNTEAFFGQGTRLTVV.

CDR3 protein: CASGRRAEYNEQFF. CDR3 DNA sequence: TGTGCTAGTGGCCGAAGAGCGGAGTACAATGAGCAGTTCTTC. This chain joins TRBV12-5 and TRBJ2-1; possible D gene TRBD2, 5 bases. The CDR3 consists of 14 residues. Trimming pared 6 bases from V and 4 bases from J, leaving 13 bases between. Germline CDR1 LGHNT, CDR2 FRNRAP.

This clone was recorded a few times. The sample carries other DNA sequences with the same CDR3. The rearrangement joins TRBV15 to TRBJ2-3; 9 positions agree with TRBD2. The CDR3 is 16 amino acids. The germline V gene encodes CDR1 LNHNV and CDR2 YYDKDF (reference sequence). The J segment lost 3 bases and the V segment lost 1 base, leaving 5 bases of the junction unmatched. As DNA, the CDR3 is TGTGCCACCAGCAGAGGGAGTAGCGGGGGAACAGATACGCAGTATTTT. Protein: CATSRGSSGGTDTQYF.

J is TRBJ2-1 and V is TRBV20-1, with D possibly being TRBD1 (6 bases). The germline CDR1 and CDR2 sequences are DFQATT and SNEGSKA (reference sequence). V shed 3 bases and J shed 15 bases, with 15 bases lying between them. The CDR3 has 11 amino acids. The CDR3: CSASIQGILFF. As DNA, the CDR3 is TGCAGTGCTAGTATACAGGGTATTTTGTTCTTC.

The CDR3 spells CASSQVSQGRNTIYF. CDR3 DNA: TGTGCCAGCAGCCAAGTGAGCCAGGGTAGAAACACCATATATTTT. The rearrangement links TRBV3-1 (or the pseudogene TRBV3-2) to TRBJ1-3, with D possibly matching TRBD1 (5 bases). Germline V CDR1 and CDR2: LGHDT, YNNKEL (reference sequence). The CDR3 covers 15 residues. V lost 1 base, J lost 5 bases, and 12 bases lay in between.

Only a few counts were recorded for this clone. The CDR3 DNA is TGCAGCGTCCTCCCTTACGTGACAGGGGCTTCTGGCTACACCTTC. Translation: CSVLPYVTGASGYTF. The V and J genes are TRBV29-1 and TRBJ1-2; 8 bases map to TRBD1. The length of the CDR3 is 15 residues. Germline-derived CDR1 and CDR2 are SQVTM and ANQGSEA. V trimming: 6 bases; J trimming: 7 bases; junction bases outside the gene matches: 16.

The rearrangement joins TRBV20-1 to TRBJ2-3, with D possibly matching TRBD2 (5 bases). This CDR3 comprises 14 residues. V gave up 3 bases and J gave up 2 bases, with 12 bases separating them. Germline values: CDR1 DFQATT, CDR2 SNEGSKA (reference sequence). CDR3 sequence (DNA): TGCAGTGCTAGTCTTGGAGGCACCACAGATACGCAGTATTTT. This sequence encodes CSASLGGTTDTQYF.

This clone was observed a few times. The V and J genes are TRBV2 and TRBJ1-2; D perhaps matches TRBD1 (6 bases). CDR3 length: 15 amino acids. V gave up 6 bases and J gave up 4 bases, with 18 bases separating them. The V gene's germline CDR1 is SNHLY and CDR2 FYNNEI. The CDR3 loop reads CASRGNRVNVYGYTF. The CDR3 DNA is TGTGCCAGCAGGGGAAACAGGGTGAATGTCTATGGCTACACCTTC.

The V call is TRBV29-1, the J call TRBJ2-7; TRBD1 agrees at 8 bases. Per germline, CDR1 SQVTM and CDR2 ANQGSEA. J gave up 4 bases and V 8 bases, and 7 bases lay outside the gene matches. The CDR3 loop spans 12 amino acids. The DNA for the CDR3 is TGCAGCACCAGGACAGGGTCGTACGAGCAGTACTTC. Encoded protein: CSTRTGSYEQYF.

The chain has TRBV4-1 and TRBJ1-4; 8 bases line up with TRBD1. V was pared by 4 bases and J by 7 bases, with 5 bases of the junction left unmatched. Germline assignment: CDR1 MGHRA and CDR2 YSYEKL. The CDR3 runs 14 residues. In DNA, the CDR3 is TGCGCCAGCAGCCGCGGTACAGGGGGTGAAAAACTGTTTTTT. Its protein is CASSRGTGGEKLFF.

This clone came up a few times. This same CDR3 is encoded by further DNA sequences in the sample. This rearrangement joins TRBV9 to TRBJ1-1; D gene ambiguous. V was pared by 0 bases and J by 6 bases, with 9 bases between. Looked up from germline, CDR1 is SGDLS and CDR2 is YYNGEE. The CDR3 is made up of 13 amino acids. This CDR3 reads CASSVATGAEAFF. In DNA, the CDR3 is TGTGCCAGCAGCGTAGCTACCGGGGCTGAAGCTTTCTTT.

J is TRBJ1-2 and V is TRBV25-1; 9 bases match TRBD1. J gave up 8 bases and V 4 bases, and 8 bases lay outside the gene matches. The CDR3 has 14 residues. From germline, CDR1 is MGHDK and CDR2 SYGVNS. The CDR3 region is CASSAGQGTGGYTF. In DNA form, the CDR3 reads TGTGCCAGCAGTGCGGGACAGGGCACCGGGGGCTACACCTTC.

This clone was found a few times. The V and J genes are TRBV19 and TRBJ1-1, with a possible D match to TRBD1 (6 bases). The ends were cut back, 5 bases at V and 7 bases at J, with 14 bases in the middle. Germline values: CDR1 LNHDA, CDR2 SQIVND (reference sequence). This CDR3 is built from 13 residues. For the CDR3, the DNA is TGTGCCAGTAGTCCGGACAGATCAAATGAAGCTTTCTTT. Translation: CASSPDRSNEAFF.

This rearrangement joins TRBV5-1 to TRBJ2-1; 14 bases agree with TRBD2. J gave up 8 bases and V 3 bases, and 4 bases lay outside the gene matches. The CDR3 loop spans 15 amino acids. Germline CDR1 reads SGHRS; CDR2 reads YFSETQ. In nucleotides, the CDR3 is TGCGCCAGCAGCTCTCGGGGACTAGCGGGGGATGAGCAGTTCTTC. Residues: CASSSRGLAGDEQFF.

This chain's CDR3 is CATRRGNTEAFF. The CDR3 coding sequence is TGTGCCACAAGGCGGGGGAACACTGAAGCTTTCTTT. This sequence joins TRBV19 and TRBJ1-1; no clear D. Trimming took off 10 bases at V and 1 base at J, with 10 bases between the two ends. The CDR3 is made up of 12 amino acids. CDR1 and CDR2 (germline): LNHDA, SQIVND (reference sequence).

This clone has a single count. V gene TRBV5-6 combines with J gene TRBJ2-1, with TRBD2 matching over 10 bases. The CDR3 is 15 residues long. Per germline, CDR1 SGHDT and CDR2 YYEEEE. Trimming took 4 bases from V and 5 from J; bases not matched to a gene: 6. The CDR3 DNA reads as TGTGCCAGCAGCACTTGGACTAGCGGCCACAATGAGCAGTTCTTC. This translates into CASSTWTSGHNEQFF. Full variable domain (outside the CDR3, taken from reference TRBV5-6 and TRBJ2-1): DAGVTQSPTHLIKTRGQQVTLRCSPKSGHDTVSWYQQALGQGPQFIFQYYEEEERQRGNFPDRFSGHQFPNYSSELNVNALLLGDSALYLCASSTWTSGHNEQFFGPGTRLTVL.

The rearrangement uses TRBV12-5 and TRBJ2-1; 9 bases align to TRBD2. With 2 bases clipped from V and 2 bases from J, the junction kept 7 bases outside the gene matches. CDR1 and CDR2 (germline): LGHNT, FRNRAP. The CDR3 has 17 amino acids. Here the CDR3 reads CASGLPDPSGAYNEQFF. The CDR3 coding sequence is TGTGCTAGTGGTTTGCCCGACCCTAGCGGGGCCTACAATGAGCAGTTCTTC.

The chain has TRBV15 and TRBJ2-7; the D is unclear. V dropped 5 bases and J dropped 0 bases, with 5 bases sitting between them. The CDR3 covers 12 residues. Germline V gene data show CDR1 as LNHNV and CDR2 as YYDKDF (reference sequence). Written as DNA, the CDR3 is TGTGCCACCAGCCCGTTCTCCTACGAGCAGTACTTC. This translates into CATSPFSYEQYF.

The chain employs TRBV5-6 and TRBJ1-1, with D perhaps matching TRBD1 (5 bases). This CDR3 region has 16 residues. Germline V gives CDR1 SGHDT, CDR2 YYEEEE. Deletions cut 0 bases from V and 0 bases from J, with 12 bases between. CDR3 DNA: TGTGCCAGCAGCTTGGAAGCGGGGCAGGTGAACACTGAAGCTTTCTTT. Its translation is CASSLEAGQVNTEAFF.